These 26 T cell receptor beta chains share one sample of origin, sequenced in a study of T cell changes during pregnancy in multiple sclerosis. The table came from immunoSEQ multiplex PCR; TCRdb's copy has only in-frame clones and leaves some out. The table has about 64,000 clones, under 95% seen once. The sample was peripheral blood, taken in the second trimester of pregnancy. The receptors stem from a female donor with multiple sclerosis, enrolled in a pregnancy study.

V usage is TRBV28 and J usage is TRBJ2-7, with D perhaps matching TRBD1 (6 bases). Germline assignment: CDR1 MDHEN and CDR2 SYDVKM. CDR3 length: 13 residues. V dropped 4 bases and J dropped 1 base, with 8 bases sitting between them. CDR3 region: CASSSGQSYEQYF. The CDR3 bases are TGTGCCAGCAGTTCAGGACAGTCCTACGAGCAGTACTTC.

In its sample, this clone is medium-sized. V usage is TRBV10-1 and J usage is TRBJ1-6; D unclear. The CDR3 is made up of 13 amino acids. Germline V lookup: CDR1 WNHNN, CDR2 SYGVQD (reference sequence). The V end was cut by 3 bases, the J end by 10 bases, with 10 bases between. CDR3 coding DNA: TGCGCCAGCAGTGAAGACCTAGAGTCACCCCTCCACTTT. Its translation is CASSEDLESPLHF.

This chain's CDR3 is CASSFRGQPRGNTIYF. In nucleotides, the CDR3 is TGTGCCAGCAGCTTCAGAGGACAACCGAGAGGAAACACCATATATTTT. The chain couples TRBV7-9 to TRBJ1-3, with D perhaps TRBD1 (5 bases). Germline CDR1 and CDR2: SEHNR and FQNEAQ (reference sequence). This CDR3 is 16 amino acids long. Trimming pared 3 bases from V and 4 bases from J, leaving 16 bases between.

This clone was counted a few times. V usage is TRBV12-5 and J usage is TRBJ1-1; D remains unclear. The germline V and J ends were trimmed by 5 bases and 2 bases, with 6 bases remaining between them. The CDR3 runs to 12 residues. Germline V gene sequence: CDR1 LGHNT, CDR2 FRNRAP. CDR3 loop: CASGLRNTEAFF. The CDR3 DNA reads TGTGCTAGTGGTCTCAGAAACACTGAAGCTTTCTTT. Based on the CDR3 plus reference TRBV12-5 and TRBJ1-1, the full variable domain is DARVTQTPRHKVTEMGQEVTMRCQPILGHNTVFWYRQTMMQGLELLAYFRNRAPLDDSGMPKDRFSAEMPDATLATLKIQPSEPRDSAVYFCASGLRNTEAFFGQGTRLTVV.

The rearrangement uses TRBV11-2 and TRBJ1-1, with TRBD1 identical over 7 bases. The CDR3 length is 12 residues. Germline V gene sequence: CDR1 SGHAT, CDR2 FQNNGV. Unmatched junction bases numbered 5, after V lost 6 bases and J lost 7 bases. The CDR3 nucleotides are TGTGCCAGCAGTTCGGACAGGCTTGAAGCTTTCTTT. Its protein is CASSSDRLEAFF. Full variable domain (rest looked up from reference TRBV11-2 and TRBJ1-1): EAGVAQSPRYKIIEKRQSVAFWCNPISGHATLYWYQQILGQGPKLLIQFQNNGVVDDSQLPKDRFSAERLKGVDSTLKIQPAKLEDSAVYLCASSSDRLEAFFGQGTRLTVV.

The chain recombines TRBV5-1 with TRBJ2-7; unclear D gene. V lost 4 bases and J 2 bases, leaving 13 bases between the germline ends. This CDR3 is built from 14 residues. The germline CDR1 and CDR2 sequences are SGHRS and YFSETQ. CDR3 coding DNA: TGCGCCAGCAGCCGAACTTCTTTAACCTACGAGCAGTACTTC. Protein sequence: CASSRTSLTYEQYF.

The CDR3, as DNA: TGTGCCAGCAGCTTAGACATAATGCGTTATGGCTACACCTTC. It translates to CASSLDIMRYGYTF. The chain links TRBV5-4 to TRBJ1-2; D is undetermined. The CDR3 is 14 residues long. Looked up from germline, CDR1 is SGHNT and CDR2 is YYREEE (reference sequence). Trimming cost V 2 bases and J 5 bases, with 13 bases left between them. Full variable domain (rest looked up from reference TRBV5-4 and TRBJ1-2): ETGVTQSPTHLIKTRGQQVTLRCSSQSGHNTVSWYQQALGQGPQFIFQYYREEENGRGNFPPRFSGLQFPNYSSELNVNALELDDSALYLCASSLDIMRYGYTFGSGTRLTVV.

This chain links TRBV29-1 with TRBJ2-7; TRBD1 aligns across 8 bases. The CDR3 has 13 residues. Losses at the gene ends were 6 bases for V and 2 bases for J; bases not matched to a gene: 6. Germline CDR1 and CDR2: SQVTM and ANQGSEA. The CDR3 coding sequence is TGCAGCGTGGCGGGACAGGCAACCTACGAGCAGTACTTC. Translation: CSVAGQATYEQYF.

The rearrangement links TRBV5-4 to TRBJ2-3; D not certain. This CDR3 is built from 15 residues. Germline CDR1 reads SGHNT; CDR2 reads YYREEE (reference sequence). Trimming took off 5 bases at V and 5 bases at J, with 18 bases between the two ends. Here the CDR3 reads CASSYSSAQVDTQYF. CDR3 DNA sequence: TGTGCCAGCAGTTATTCCAGCGCGCAAGTAGATACGCAGTATTTT.

The genes are TRBV5-4 and TRBJ2-5; a weak D match, TRBD2 (6 bases). Germline CDR1 is SGHNT and CDR2 is YYREEE (reference sequence). CDR3 length: 17 amino acids. V dropped 1 base and J dropped 5 bases, with 21 bases sitting between them. CDR3 sequence (DNA): TGTGCCAGCAGCTTGACCGGTAGCGGAGCCTGGGTGGAGACCCAGTACTTC. It is translated as CASSLTGSGAWVETQYF.

The J gene is TRBJ2-1, the V gene TRBV7-9; 8 nucleotides agree with TRBD2. In germline, CDR1 is SEHNR, CDR2 FQNEAQ (reference sequence). The CDR3 consists of 18 residues. V shed 5 bases, J shed 3 bases, and the junction held 15 bases outside the gene matches. CDR3 nucleotide sequence: TGTGCCAGCAGCCCTCCTGGGTTCCCTAGCGGGTTCTACAATGAGCAGTTCTTC. Its protein product is CASSPPGFPSGFYNEQFF.

This clone was counted once. The chain recombines TRBV2 with TRBJ2-2; tentatively, D is TRBD2 (5 bases). Germline loops: CDR1 SNHLY, CDR2 FYNNEI. V shed 0 bases and J shed 11 bases, with 13 bases lying between them. The CDR3 is 14 amino acids. The chain's CDR3 is CASSEALPASELFF. CDR3 nucleotides: TGTGCCAGCAGTGAAGCGCTTCCGGCTAGCGAGCTGTTTTTT.

The chain employs TRBV27 and TRBJ1-2; 7 bases match TRBD1. Trimming cost V 5 bases and J 8 bases; bases outside gene matches: 5. The CDR3 covers 12 residues. CDR1 is MNHEY, CDR2 SMNVEV, per germline (reference sequence). CDR3 nucleotides: TGTGCCAGCAGTCTCACAGGGGTAGGCTACACCTTC. Translation: CASSLTGVGYTF.

V and J are TRBV7-9 and TRBJ2-2; a possible D gene is TRBD2 (5 bases). Germline values: CDR1 SEHNR, CDR2 FQNEAQ (reference sequence). CDR3 length: 16 residues. Trimming removed 8 bases from V and 1 base from J, with 17 bases in between. The CDR3 is CASPRHDSENTGELFF. The CDR3 DNA reads TGTGCCAGCCCACGTCATGATAGCGAGAACACCGGGGAGCTGTTTTTT.

This rearrangement joins TRBV20-1 to TRBJ2-4, with TRBD2 as a possible D gene (5 bases). CDR3 size: 11 residues. Germline V lookup: CDR1 DFQATT, CDR2 SNEGSKA (reference sequence). V was trimmed by 6 bases and J by 8 bases, leaving 11 bases between them. CDR3 in DNA: TGCAGTGCGTCGGGAACAGACATTCAGTACTTC. As protein: CSASGTDIQYF.

The V and J genes are TRBV28 and TRBJ2-7, with 8 positions matching TRBD1. The trim removed 8 bases at V and 5 bases at J, leaving 8 bases unmatched. The germline V gene has CDR1 MDHEN and CDR2 SYDVKM. The CDR3 spans 13 residues. CDR3 amino acids: CASRGQGSDEQYF. The CDR3 nucleotides are TGTGCCAGCCGAGGACAGGGTTCTGACGAGCAGTACTTC. The whole variable domain, filled in from reference TRBV28 and TRBJ2-7, reads DVKVTQSSRYLVKRTGEKVFLECVQDMDHENMFWYRQDPGLGLRLIYFSYDVKMKEKGDIPEGYSVSREKKERFSLILESASTNQTSMYLCASRGQGSDEQYFGPGTRLTVT.

The chain is built from TRBV30 and TRBJ1-2; D is possibly TRBD1 (6 bases). Germline V lookup: CDR1 GTSNPN, CDR2 SVGIG (reference sequence). Trimming left V 7 bases short and J 4 bases short, with 16 bases between. CDR3 length: 13 residues. CDR3 amino acids: CAYSGTTGYGYTF. The CDR3 nucleotides are TGTGCCTACTCCGGGACAACCGGCTATGGCTACACCTTC.

This clone has only one observation. The V and J genes are TRBV15 and TRBJ2-1, with D possibly TRBD1 on 5 matching bases. CDR3 size: 15 residues. V was clipped by 1 base and J by 0 bases, with 7 bases between them. CDR1 and CDR2 (germline): LNHNV, YYDKDF (reference sequence). CDR3 nucleotides: TGTGCCACCAGCAGAGGGGGCGGCTCCTACAATGAGCAGTTCTTC. Encoded protein: CATSRGGGSYNEQFF. The whole variable domain, filled in from reference TRBV15 and TRBJ2-1, reads DAMVIQNPRYQVTQFGKPVTLSCSQTLNHNVMYWYQQKSSQAPKLLFHYYDKDFNNEADTPDNFQSRRPNTSFCFLDIRSPGLGDTAMYLCATSRGGGSYNEQFFGPGTRLTVL.

The gene calls are TRBV5-1 and TRBJ2-7; TRBD1 matches at 10 bases. After removal of 0 bases from V and 4 bases from J, the junction contained 4 bases not matched to a gene. This CDR3 is built from 15 residues. The germline CDR1 and CDR2 sequences are SGHRS and YFSETQ. In DNA form, the CDR3 reads TGCGCCAGCAGCTTGGTAGGGGGACAGGGGTACGAGCAGTACTTC. This encodes CASSLVGGQGYEQYF.

The J gene is TRBJ2-3, the V gene TRBV15; D perhaps matches TRBD1 (6 bases). The germline V gene has CDR1 LNHNV and CDR2 YYDKDF (reference sequence). CDR3 length: 14 residues. The V gene lost 3 bases and the J gene lost 5 bases, with 12 bases spanning the gap. DNA of the CDR3: TGTGCCACCAGCAGGCGTCGAGGGGGAGATACGCAGTATTTT. This gives the protein CATSRRRGGDTQYF.

The rearrangement links TRBV7-3 to TRBJ1-5, with no clear D. With 3 bases removed from V and 5 bases from J, the gap between germline ends came to 8 bases. From germline, CDR1 is SGHTA and CDR2 FQGTGA. This CDR3 has 13 amino acids. The DNA for the CDR3 is TGTGCCAGCAGCTTTATGGCCGATCAGCCCCAGCATTTT. Translating gives CASSFMADQPQHF.

This rearrangement joins TRBV27 to TRBJ1-1; possibly TRBD1 for D (6 bases). The CDR3 loop spans 14 amino acids. The germline V gene has CDR1 MNHEY and CDR2 SMNVEV (reference sequence). V was shortened by 2 bases and J by 5 bases, with 12 bases between the two germline ends. In nucleotides, the CDR3 is TGTGCCAGCAGTTTAGTGGGGGCGAAGACTGAAGCTTTCTTT. It is translated as CASSLVGAKTEAFF.

The J gene is TRBJ2-7, the V gene TRBV7-2; the D gene is possibly TRBD1 (6 bases). The V gene's germline CDR1 is SGHTA and CDR2 FQGNSA. There are 15 residues in the CDR3. The V end lost 5 bases, the J end lost 7 bases, and 21 bases lay between the germline ends. The CDR3 bases are TGTGCCAGCAGCCGAAACCCGGACAGCCCAGAGGAGCAGTACTTC. It specifies CASSRNPDSPEEQYF.

J is TRBJ1-6 and V is TRBV13; TRBD1 is a possible D gene (5 bases). The germline gives CDR1 PRHDT, CDR2 FYEKMQ (reference sequence). The CDR3 contains 17 residues. The V end was cut by 5 bases, the J end by 0 bases, with 14 bases between. CDR3 nucleotides: TGTGCCAGCAGCGCAGGAGCGGGGGGCTCCTATAATTCACCCCTCCACTTT. Its protein is CASSAGAGGSYNSPLHF.

The chain is built from TRBV9 and TRBJ2-1; D is perhaps TRBD2 (5 bases). Germline V gene data show CDR1 as SGDLS and CDR2 as YYNGEE. V lost 1 base and J lost 2, with 10 bases in between. The CDR3 has 15 residues. The CDR3 region has the DNA TGTGCCAGCAGCGTATCAGCGGAGACCTACAATGAGCAGTTCTTC. It is translated as CASSVSAETYNEQFF.

This chain uses TRBV27 with TRBJ1-5, with TRBD1 as a possible D gene (6 bases). The CDR3 consists of 14 residues. The ends were cut back, 2 bases at V and 5 bases at J, with 10 bases in the middle. Germline lookup yields CDR1 MNHEY and CDR2 SMNVEV (reference sequence). In DNA form, the CDR3 reads TGTGCCAGCAGTTTACGGGGGGCGGATCAGCCCCAGCATTTT. It encodes CASSLRGADQPQHF.